The entry below describes one T cell receptor beta chain. Its antigen is unidentified. This sample stems from a study of Ad26.COV2.S vaccination and SARS-CoV-2 variants. This table comes from immunoSEQ multiplex PCR, and its TCRdb copy is limited to in-frame clones, with some not included. In the table there are around 100,000 clones, approximately 77% of which are singletons. In germline, CDR1 is KGHDR, CDR2 SFDVKD. After removal of 4 bases from V and 6 bases from J, the junction contained 9 bases not matched to a gene. This CDR3 region has 16 residues. Findings and caveats of the study: Possibly, TCR breadth and depth analyses underestimated total T cell responses. Vaccinated and placebo-treated recipients had similar non-spike TCR breadth.

The chain carries TRBV24-1 and TRBJ2-2; 8 bases line up with TRBD2. The clonotype comes from a human donor who had recovered from COVID-19. The material was peripheral blood, obtained after recovery from COVID-19. CDR3 loop: CATSDPSGSLSGELFF. The DNA of the CDR3 is TGTGCCACCAGTGACCCGAGCGGGAGTTTGTCCGGGGAGCTGTTTTTT.